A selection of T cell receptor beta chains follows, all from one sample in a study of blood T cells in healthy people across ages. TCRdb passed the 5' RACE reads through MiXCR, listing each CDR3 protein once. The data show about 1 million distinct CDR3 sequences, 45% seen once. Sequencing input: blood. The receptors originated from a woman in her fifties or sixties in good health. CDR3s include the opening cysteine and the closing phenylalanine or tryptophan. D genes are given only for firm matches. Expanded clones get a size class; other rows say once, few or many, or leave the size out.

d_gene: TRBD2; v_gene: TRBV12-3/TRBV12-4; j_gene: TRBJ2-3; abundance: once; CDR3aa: CASSPRTSGASTDTQYF; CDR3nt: TGTGCCAGCAGCCCAAGGACTAGCGGAGCCAGCACAGATACGCAGTATTTT
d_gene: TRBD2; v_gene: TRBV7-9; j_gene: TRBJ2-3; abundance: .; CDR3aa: CASSLPKGLAQSTDTQYF; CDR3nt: TGTGCCAGCAGCTTGCCAAAAGGACTAGCGCAGTCCACAGATACGCAGTATTTT
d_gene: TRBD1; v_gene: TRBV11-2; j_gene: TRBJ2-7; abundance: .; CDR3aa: CASSLGQGANRYEQYF; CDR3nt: TGTGCCAGCAGCCTAGGACAGGGGGCAAATCGGTACGAGCAGTACTTC
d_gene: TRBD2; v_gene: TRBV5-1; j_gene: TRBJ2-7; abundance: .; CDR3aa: CASTGLADSYEQYF; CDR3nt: TGCGCCAGCACGGGACTAGCGGACTCCTACGAGCAGTACTTC
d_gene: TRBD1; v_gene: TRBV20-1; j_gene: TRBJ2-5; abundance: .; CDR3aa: CSTTGITGEETQYF; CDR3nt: TGCAGTACAACCGGGATAACAGGGGAAGAGACCCAGTACTTC
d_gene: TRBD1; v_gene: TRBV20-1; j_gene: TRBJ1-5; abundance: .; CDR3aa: CSARRDRASPQHF; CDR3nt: TGCAGTGCTAGAAGGGACAGGGCTTCGCCCCAGCATTTT
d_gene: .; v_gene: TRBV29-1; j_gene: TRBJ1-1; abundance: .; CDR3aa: CSAGQWSEAEAFF; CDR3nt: TGCAGCGCCGGACAGTGGAGTGAGGCTGAAGCTTTCTTT
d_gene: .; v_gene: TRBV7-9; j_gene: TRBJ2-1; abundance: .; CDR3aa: CASSRPLNNEQFF; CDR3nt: TGTGCCAGCAGCCGTCCACTAAACAATGAGCAGTTCTTC
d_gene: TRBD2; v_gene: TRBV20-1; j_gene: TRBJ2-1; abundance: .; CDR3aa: CSARPSGSGSYNEQFF; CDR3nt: TGCAGTGCTAGACCTAGCGGGAGTGGTTCCTACAATGAGCAGTTCTTC
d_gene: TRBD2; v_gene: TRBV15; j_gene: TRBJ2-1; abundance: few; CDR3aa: CATTIGGAEQFF; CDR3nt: TGTGCCACCACCATCGGGGGGGCAGAGCAGTTCTTC
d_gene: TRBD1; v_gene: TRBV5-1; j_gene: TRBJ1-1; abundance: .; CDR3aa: CASSPGAGGGATEAFF; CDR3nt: TGCGCCAGCAGCCCGGGGGCAGGGGGAGGTGCCACTGAAGCTTTCTTT
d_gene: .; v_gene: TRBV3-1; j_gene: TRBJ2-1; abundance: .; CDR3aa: CASSQAGSANYNEQFF; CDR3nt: TGTGCCAGCAGCCAAGCGGGTTCAGCTAACTACAATGAGCAGTTCTTC
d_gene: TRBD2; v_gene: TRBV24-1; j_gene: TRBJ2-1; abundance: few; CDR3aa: CATSDPRLAGVSNEQFF; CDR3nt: TGTGCCACCAGTGACCCGCGACTAGCGGGAGTGTCGAATGAGCAGTTCTTC
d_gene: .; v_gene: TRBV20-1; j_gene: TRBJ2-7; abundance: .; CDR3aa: CSSAPPPLSYEQYF; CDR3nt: TGCAGTTCTGCCCCGCCTCCTCTATCCTACGAGCAGTACTTC
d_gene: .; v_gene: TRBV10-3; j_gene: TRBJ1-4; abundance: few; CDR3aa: CAISEPPANEKLFF; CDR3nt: TGTGCCATCAGTGAGCCCCCGGCTAATGAAAAACTGTTTTTT
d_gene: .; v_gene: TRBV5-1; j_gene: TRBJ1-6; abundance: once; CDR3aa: CARRGVGIQNSPLHF; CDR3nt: TGCGCCAGACGAGGGGTTGGAATTCAGAATTCACCCCTCCACTTT
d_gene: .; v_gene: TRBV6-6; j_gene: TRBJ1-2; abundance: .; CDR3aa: CASSYSGMEGYTF; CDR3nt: TGTGCCAGCAGCTACTCCGGGATGGAGGGCTACACCTTC
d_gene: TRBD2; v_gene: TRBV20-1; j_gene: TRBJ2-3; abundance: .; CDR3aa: CSASLGLAGVGSTDTQYF; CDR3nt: TGCAGTGCTAGTTTGGGACTAGCGGGAGTGGGGAGCACAGATACGCAGTATTTT
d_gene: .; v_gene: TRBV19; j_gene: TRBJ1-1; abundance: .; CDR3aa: CASRDRILNTEAFF; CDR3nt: TGTGCCAGTAGAGACAGGATATTGAACACTGAAGCTTTCTTT